The rows below give T cell receptor beta chains drawn from one sample of a study of cytomegalovirus exposure and HLA in healthy donors. TCRdb keeps only in-frame clones here, not all; method: immunoSEQ multiplex PCR. The repertoire holds over 100,000 clones, approximately 69% seen once, with 6.6% in the top ten. What was sequenced was PBMCs. These receptors were obtained from a man in his forties in good health and CMV-seropositive. Each CDR3 is given with its conserved first and last residue. The order of the fields is V gene, J gene, CDR3 protein.

TRBV5-1	TRBJ2-3	CASSSQSPSTDTQYF
TRBV5-1	TRBJ2-2	CASSTRQGSGELFF
TRBV7-2	TRBJ2-7	CASSPDRVSYEQYF
TRBV5-4	TRBJ1-1	CASSLSSDTEAFF
TRBV15	TRBJ2-1	CATSRGTLYNEQFF
TRBV27	TRBJ2-2	CASSLSVWRTNTGELFF
TRBV19	TRBJ1-2	CASSISSGGSYGYTF
TRBV5-4	TRBJ1-1	CASSLAPNTEAFF
TRBV11-2	TRBJ2-7	CASSLGARGLNEQYF
TRBV15	TRBJ1-5	CATSRGTVNQPQHF
TRBV2	TRBJ1-1	CASRADRANTEAFF
TRBV6-7	TRBJ2-1	CASSLLLPGLAGPNEQFF
TRBV9	TRBJ2-1	CASSVGNGREQFF
TRBV27	TRBJ1-4	CASSLHRASNEKLFF
TRBV5-1	TRBJ1-2	CASSLSSTGNYGYTF
TRBV6-6	TRBJ2-7	CASSPAGGIEQYF
TRBV5-6	TRBJ2-1	CASSLVAYFPPYNEQFF
TRBV18	TRBJ1-6	CASSSMTGENSPLHF
TRBV28	TRBJ2-3	CSIAGSTDTQYF
TRBV2	TRBJ1-6	CASSLRQGAGSPLHF
TRBV5-1	TRBJ1-5	CASSLDGSNQPQHF
TRBV7-2	TRBJ1-4	CASSFTGTKINEKLFF
TRBV15	TRBJ1-3	CATQTGTGNTIYF
TRBV11-2	TRBJ1-2	CATQVTGRGVYGYTF
TRBV27	TRBJ1-2	CASRPTLTTGPRNYGYTF
TRBV10-3	TRBJ1-1	CAISAGRVGFQGTEAFF
TRBV30	TRBJ2-1	CAWSLYPGRRRNEQFF
TRBV5-1	TRBJ1-1	CASSLSGSEAFF
TRBV15	TRBJ1-5	CATSPQNGQGADQPQHF
TRBV25-1	TRBJ1-1	CASSLSGNTEAFF
TRBV7-6	TRBJ2-3	CASSLGAGGPTDTQYF
TRBV19	TRBJ1-4	CASRDRGNEKLFF
TRBV27	TRBJ2-1	CASSLRTGGGWNEQFF
TRBV6-5	TRBJ1-2	CASSYSQGGTYGYTF
TRBV5-5	TRBJ1-2	CASSLDINYGYTF
TRBV5-1	TRBJ2-2	CASSSSPGILANGELFF
TRBV9	TRBJ2-3	CASSVVASGSTDTQYF
TRBV5-1	TRBJ1-2	CASSLGGRGYGYTF
TRBV19	TRBJ2-5	CASSLREGGETQYF
TRBV5-8	TRBJ2-3	CASSLGQVRTDTQYF
TRBV10-3	TRBJ1-3	CAITARAGNTIYF
TRBV6-1	TRBJ2-5	CASSEATSQETQYF
TRBV7-2	TRBJ2-7	CASSITGMNIYEQYF
TRBV10-3	TRBJ1-5	CAISEVPREQPQHF
TRBV7-2	TRBJ2-1	CASSSKTGLSGREQFF
TRBV5-6	TRBJ1-4	CASSLGGAGPNEKLFF
TRBV7-2	TRBJ1-2	CASSFSTLSDGYTF
TRBV28	TRBJ1-2	CASTPGGDRGLYGYTF
TRBV19	TRBJ2-2	CASSIPQWTGELFF
TRBV29-1	TRBJ1-1	CSVHRNKNTEAFF